This T cell receptor (beta chain) was found in a study of control samples from healthy donors and cancer patients. Clones were sequenced by immunoSEQ multiplex PCR, and TCRdb holds only the in-frame ones, with some missing. The table lists over 150,000 clones, approximately 94% of them singletons, with around 13% in the top ten. Material for sequencing was PBMCs. The clonotype originates from a man between 60 and 75 years old with colorectal cancer.

Here the CDR3 reads CASSSGQGRENYGYTF. The CDR3 DNA is TGTGCCAGTAGTAGCGGACAGGGACGGGAGAACTATGGCTACACCTTC. The chain is built from TRBV19 and TRBJ1-2; 8 nucleotides match TRBD1. Looked up from germline, CDR1 is LNHDA and CDR2 is SQIVND (reference sequence). This CDR3 contains 16 residues. With 4 bases clipped from V and 2 bases from J, the junction kept 9 bases outside the gene matches.